This T cell receptor beta chain originates from a study of identifying expanded T cells in peripheral blood. Germline CDR1 and CDR2: SQVTM and ANQGSEA. J gave up 5 bases and V 1 base, and 8 bases lay outside the gene matches. The CDR3 length is 15 residues. Sequencing used immunoSEQ multiplex PCR; TCRdb keeps in-frame clones, though not all of them. The repertoire consists of around 60,000 clones, with approximately 82% occurring once and the leading ten covering approximately 15%. The clonotype comes from a person between 18 and 69 years old in good health. The specimen sequenced was blood. The chain carries TRBV29-1 and TRBJ2-7, with 10 bases aligning to TRBD2. CDR3 amino acids: CSVEVGLAGVNEQYF. The CDR3 DNA is TGCAGCGTTGAAGTGGGTCTAGCGGGAGTAAACGAGCAGTACTTC.